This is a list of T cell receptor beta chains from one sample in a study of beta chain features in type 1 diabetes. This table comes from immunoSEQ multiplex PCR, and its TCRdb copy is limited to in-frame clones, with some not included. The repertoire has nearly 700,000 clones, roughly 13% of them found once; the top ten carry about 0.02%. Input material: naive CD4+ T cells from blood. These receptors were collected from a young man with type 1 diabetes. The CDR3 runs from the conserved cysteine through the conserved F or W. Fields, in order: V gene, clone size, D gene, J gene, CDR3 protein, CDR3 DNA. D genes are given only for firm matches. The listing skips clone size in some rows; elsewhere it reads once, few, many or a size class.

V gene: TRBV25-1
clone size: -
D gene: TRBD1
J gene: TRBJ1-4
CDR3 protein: CASSVSRGLSEKLFF
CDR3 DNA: TGTGCCAGCAGTGTTTCCAGGGGGTTAAGCGAAAAACTGTTTTTT

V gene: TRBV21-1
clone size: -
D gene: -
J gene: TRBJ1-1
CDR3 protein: CASRGEAFF
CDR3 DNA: TGTGCCAGCAGAGGTGAAGCTTTCTTT

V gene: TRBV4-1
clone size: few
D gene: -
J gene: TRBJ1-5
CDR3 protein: CASSHYRTGTENQPQHF
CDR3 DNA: TGCGCCAGCAGCCACTATCGAACCGGGACTGAGAATCAGCCCCAGCATTTT

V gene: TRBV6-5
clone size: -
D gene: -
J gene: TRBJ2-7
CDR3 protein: CASSYQSTYEQYF
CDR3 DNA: TGTGCCAGCAGTTATCAGTCCACCTACGAGCAGTACTTC

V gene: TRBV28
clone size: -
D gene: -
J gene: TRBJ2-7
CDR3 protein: CASSPSVAGDYEQYF
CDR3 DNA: TGTGCCAGCAGCCCCAGTGTGGCAGGGGATTACGAGCAGTACTTC

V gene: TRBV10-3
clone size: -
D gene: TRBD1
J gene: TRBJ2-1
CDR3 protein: CASTGTVNEQFF
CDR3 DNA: TGTGCCAGCACCGGGACAGTCAATGAGCAGTTCTTC

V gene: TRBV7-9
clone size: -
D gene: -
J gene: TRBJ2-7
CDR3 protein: CASSLRSARTYEQYF
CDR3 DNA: TGTGCCAGCAGCTTACGGTCAGCTAGGACCTACGAGCAGTACTTC

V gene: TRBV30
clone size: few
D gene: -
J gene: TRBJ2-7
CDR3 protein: CAWTLGDAAYEQYF
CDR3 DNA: TGTGCCTGGACGCTTGGGGACGCTGCCTACGAGCAGTACTTC

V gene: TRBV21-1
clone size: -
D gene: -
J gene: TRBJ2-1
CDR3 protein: CASTTFWVGDNEQFF
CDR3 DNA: TGTGCCAGCACCACCTTTTGGGTGGGTGACAATGAGCAGTTCTTC

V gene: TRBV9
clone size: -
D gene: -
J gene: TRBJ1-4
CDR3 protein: CASSETSDGAELFF
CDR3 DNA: TGTGCCAGCAGCGAAACTTCCGACGGGGCGGAACTGTTTTTT

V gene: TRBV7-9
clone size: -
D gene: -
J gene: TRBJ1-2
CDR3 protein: CASSLEAQSEGYTF
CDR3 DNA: TGTGCCAGCAGCTTAGAGGCCCAAAGTGAGGGCTACACCTTC

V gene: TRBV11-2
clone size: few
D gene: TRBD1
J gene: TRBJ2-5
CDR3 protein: CASSKQGAEGETQYF
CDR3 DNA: TGTGCCAGCAGCAAACAGGGGGCCGAAGGAGAGACCCAGTACTTC

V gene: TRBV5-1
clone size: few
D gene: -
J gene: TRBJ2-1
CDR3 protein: CASTPVGLTYNEQFF
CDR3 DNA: TGCGCCAGCACCCCCGTAGGCCTAACCTACAATGAGCAGTTCTTC

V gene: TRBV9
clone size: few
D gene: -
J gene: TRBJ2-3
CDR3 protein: CASRRTGGPEYF
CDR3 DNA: TGTGCCAGCAGACGTACTGGCGGCCCCGAGTATTTT

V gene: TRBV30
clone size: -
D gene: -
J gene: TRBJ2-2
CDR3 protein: CAWSPQPTGELFF
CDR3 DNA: TGTGCCTGGAGCCCTCAGCCGACCGGGGAGCTGTTTTTT

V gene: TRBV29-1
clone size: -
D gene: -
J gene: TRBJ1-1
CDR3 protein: CSVAPTRGNTEAFF
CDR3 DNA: TGCAGCGTTGCGCCAACCAGAGGGAACACTGAAGCTTTCTTT

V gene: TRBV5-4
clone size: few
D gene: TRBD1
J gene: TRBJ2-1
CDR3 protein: CASRHGTDYNEQFF
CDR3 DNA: TGTGCCAGTCGACACGGGACAGACTACAATGAGCAGTTCTTC

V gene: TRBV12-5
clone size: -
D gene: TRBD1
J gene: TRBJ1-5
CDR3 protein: CASGSTTGANQPQHF
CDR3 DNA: TGTGCTAGTGGTTCCACGACAGGGGCCAATCAGCCCCAGCATTTT

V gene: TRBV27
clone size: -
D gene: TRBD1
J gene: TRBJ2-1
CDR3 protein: CASSADNRGPYYNEQFF
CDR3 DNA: TGTGCCAGCAGTGCGGACAACAGGGGGCCTTACTACAATGAGCAGTTCTTC

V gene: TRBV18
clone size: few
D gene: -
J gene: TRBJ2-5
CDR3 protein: CASSPRTTTQETQYF
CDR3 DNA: TGTGCCAGCTCACCTCGGACGACTACCCAAGAGACCCAGTACTTC

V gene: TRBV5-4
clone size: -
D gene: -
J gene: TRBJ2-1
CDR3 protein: CASSLGEEGTPFF
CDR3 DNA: TGTGCCAGCAGCTTGGGGGAGGAGGGAACGCCGTTCTTC

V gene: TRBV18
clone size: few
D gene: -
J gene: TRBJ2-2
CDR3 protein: CASSPEETGELFF
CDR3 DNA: TGTGCCAGCTCACCGGAGGAGACCGGGGAGCTGTTTTTT

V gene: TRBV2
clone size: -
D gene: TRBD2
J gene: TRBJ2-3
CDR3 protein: CASASGLATDTQYF
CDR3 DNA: TGTGCCAGCGCCTCCGGACTAGCTACAGATACGCAGTATTTT

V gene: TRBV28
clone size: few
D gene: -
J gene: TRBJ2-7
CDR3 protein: CASSPRFAALYEQYF
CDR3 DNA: TGTGCCAGCAGCCCTAGGTTTGCGGCCCTTTACGAGCAGTACTTC

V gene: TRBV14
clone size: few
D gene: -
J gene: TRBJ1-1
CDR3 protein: CASSQVEGFRAFF
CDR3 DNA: TGTGCCAGCAGCCAAGTGGAGGGGTTTAGAGCTTTCTTT

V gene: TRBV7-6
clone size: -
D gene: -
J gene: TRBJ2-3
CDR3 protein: CASSLGYTDTQYF
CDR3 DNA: TGTGCCAGCAGCTTGGGCTACACAGATACGCAGTATTTT

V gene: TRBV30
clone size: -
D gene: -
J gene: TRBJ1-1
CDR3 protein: CAWRRHQNTEAFF
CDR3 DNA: TGTGCCTGGAGGCGACACCAGAACACTGAAGCTTTCTTT

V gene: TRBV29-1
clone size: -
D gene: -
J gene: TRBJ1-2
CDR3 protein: CSVEQGVGGYTF
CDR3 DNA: TGCAGCGTCGAACAGGGAGTAGGTGGCTACACCTTC

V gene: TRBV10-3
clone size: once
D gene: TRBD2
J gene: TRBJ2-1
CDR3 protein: CAIGEFRLAGDNEQFF
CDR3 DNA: TGTGCCATTGGAGAATTTAGGCTAGCGGGGGACAATGAGCAGTTCTTC

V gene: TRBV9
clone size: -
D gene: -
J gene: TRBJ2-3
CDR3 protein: CASSVAEEVMDTQYF
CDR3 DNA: TGTGCCAGCAGCGTAGCAGAGGAAGTCATGGATACGCAGTATTTT

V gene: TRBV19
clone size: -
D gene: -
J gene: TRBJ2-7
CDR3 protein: CASSISWGSTYEQYF
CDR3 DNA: TGTGCCAGTAGTATCTCCTGGGGGTCCACCTACGAGCAGTACTTC

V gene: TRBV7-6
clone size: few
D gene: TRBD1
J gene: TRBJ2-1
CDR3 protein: CASSLARRTGWEYYNEQFF
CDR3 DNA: TGTGCCAGCAGCTTAGCGCGGAGGACAGGGTGGGAGTACTACAATGAGCAGTTCTTC

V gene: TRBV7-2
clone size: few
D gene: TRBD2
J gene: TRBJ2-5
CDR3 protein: CASSLIAGGQETQYF
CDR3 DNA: TGTGCCAGCAGCTTAATAGCGGGGGGACAAGAGACCCAGTACTTC